This T cell receptor beta chain was recovered during a study of T cells in Graves' hyperthyroidism and ophthalmopathy. Broader study findings: Peripheral blood also featured most of the thyroid clonotypes expanded above 0.001. Ophthalmopathy was identified by the model a median approximately 6.9 months ahead of onset.

This clonotype occurred many times. The antigen is undetermined. RNA transcripts gave rise to amplified TCR beta CDR3 regions. First-round RT-PCR targeting the TCR CDR3 was performed with the HTBI primer set. TCRdb re-analysed the multiplex PCR reads in MiXCR, keeping a single row per CDR3 protein. Counted here are roughly 510,000 distinct CDR3 sequences, approximately 48% occurring once; the ten biggest clones make up about 43%. Exclusion criteria comprised uncontrolled infection, other autoimmune disease, pregnancy or lactation. The V gene lost 4 bases and the J gene lost 6 bases, with 14 bases spanning the gap. The CDR3 is 13 amino acids. Germline V gene sequence: CDR1 SGDLS, CDR2 YYNGEE.

The specimen sequenced was peripheral blood or thyroid tissue (not recorded which). This TCR was sampled from an adult woman with Graves' disease, either hyperthyroidism or ophthalmopathy (not recorded which). The chain is built from TRBV9 and TRBJ2-7; D unresolved. The CDR3 DNA is TGTGCCAGCAGCACCCCTGGATTCTCCGAGCAGTACTTC. This sequence encodes CASSTPGFSEQYF. Based on the CDR3 plus reference TRBV9 and TRBJ2-7, the full variable domain is DSGVTQTPKHLITATGQRVTLRCSPRSGDLSVYWYQQSLDQGLQFLIQYYNGEERAKGNILERFSAQQFPDLHSELNLSSLELGDSALYFCASSTPGFSEQYFGPGTRLTVT.